The present TCR beta chain was sequenced within a study of OX40 agonist ivuxolimab in advanced cancers. Study details: As their treatment, patients were administered ivuxolimab, an agonistic anti-OX40 (CD134) antibody. Eligibility rules accepted prior anti-PD-1, anti-PD-L1 or anti-CTLA-4 therapy, and roughly 40% had some. The study, taken as a whole, reports: At 0.1 to 3.0 mg/kg, CD4+ and CD8+ blood T cells expanded clonally by week 6. Normalized T-cell clonal expansion was also low in a subset of nonresponders.

As for this clone: Its antigen remains unknown.

Using immunoSEQ multiplex PCR, the repertoire was profiled, and TCRdb retains in-frame clones only, with some absent. In the table there are 53,000 or so clones, around 77% of which are singletons. Germline CDR1 and CDR2: LNHDA and SQIVND (reference sequence). V was pared by 2 bases and J by 2 bases, with 10 bases between. The CDR3 covers 15 residues. This receptor was identified in an adult with an advanced solid tumor such as melanoma, head and neck, liver or kidney cancer. The specimen was CD4+ or CD8+ T cells sorted from blood, collected in a trial of the OX40 agonist ivuxolimab. The genes are TRBV19 and TRBJ2-1, with D unclear. Written as DNA, the CDR3 is TGTGCCAGTAGTATAAGTTCAGAAACCTACAATGAGCAGTTCTTC. Translation gives CASSISSETYNEQFF.